Listed here is a single T cell receptor gamma chain. In its sample, this clone was seen many times. This clone's antigen is unknown. Nothing much larger sits one base from this clone, and base qualities are not available. Here V drops 6 bases and J drops 3 bases, and the junction holds 10 bases not matched to any gene. The germline V gene gives CDR1 as EGSNGY and CDR2 as YDSYNSKV. From its cysteine to its phenylalanine, the CDR3 spans 15 amino acids. The DNA shown is the 45-base CDR3, in frame from base 1. The data were taken from a study of gamma delta lymphoproliferative disorders and STAT genes (dated by TCRdb to the late 2010s). For context, the study as a whole: Of the 9 Tgammadelta LGLL patients who were sequenced, symptomatic disease was observed in 4 and an indolent course was observed in 5. The TCR-sequenced pilot group comprised some 10 Tgammadelta large granular lymphocyte leukemia patients and a couple of hepatosplenic T-cell lymphoma patients. The LymphoTrack Dx TCRG Assay was used to prepare gamma-chain libraries from at least 50 ng of genomic DNA. A couple of gamma-chain samples and all delta-chain samples were sequenced twice to confirm results. Since no corresponding Invivoscribe delta assay was available, delta-chain libraries were prepared following the standard operating procedure of the EuroClonality-NGS working group. Within a larger immunophenotypic and STAT-mutation study, TCR gamma and delta CDR3 repertoires were profiled by deep sequencing in Tgammadelta lymphoproliferative disease patients and healthy controls.

TCR sequencing was performed on genomic DNA from peripheral blood mononuclear cells isolated from patients and controls. A median age of roughly 60 years was recorded for the sequenced patients, of whom a few were male and 6 were female. Patients were enrolled at one hematology unit in Padova, Italy, and were reclassified as T-LGLL or HSTCL using the 2017 WHO criteria. All patient samples were collected while patients were off therapy or before therapy. Findings and caveats that apply to the study as a whole: According to the authors, NGS specificity may be reduced at low frequencies, so whether leukemic clones are public or private needs confirmation. Nearly all major gamma and delta clonotypes of patients were found to be public, being shared with at least one healthy donor, and only a couple of gamma clonotypes were found to be private to disease. When whole repertoires were clustered, gamma repertoires from patients formed a group apart from those of healthy controls, but delta repertoires showed no separation between the groups. Major clones in indolent patients were dominated by Vgamma9-JgammaP and Vdelta2-Ddelta3-Jdelta1 rearrangements, whereas symptomatic patients lacked these rearrangements and used less common gene combinations. Control T cells likely spanned varied maturation stages, while leukemic cells were skewed toward terminal effectors, potentially limiting patient-control comparisons.

Both library methods used multiplex PCR with primers targeting conserved V and J regions of the TCR genes. Purified and pooled amplicons were sequenced on an Illumina MiSeq platform. On the authors' methods: V(D)J alignment, clonotype assembly and translation were performed with MiXCR, whereas functionality assessment and CDR3 repertoire analyses were performed with VDJtools. The IMGT definition of CDR3 was applied, and only productive sequences using functional genes were analyzed, with ORF genes and pseudogenes left out. A custom Python script was used to look across all patients and controls for identical amino acid CDR3s belonging to major clonotypes, meaning those with a frequency of >=5%. Clonotype frequencies in patients versus controls were compared with a one-sided non-parametric Wilcoxon test. Identical DNA sequences were merged into single rows after TCRdb reprocessed the public reads with CATT. These V and J calls rely on TCRdb rather than the paper's analysis. The sample has 1,000 to 1,500 gamma-chain clones on record, 8.2% of them singletons. Roughly 50% of the sample is held by the ten biggest clonotypes.

Sample: blood. This clonotype was obtained from a human donor with gamma-delta T-cell large granular lymphocyte leukemia. The chain couples TRGV2 to TRGJP2. Germline matching of the DNA provided the J gene here, since TCRdb leaves it blank. The CDR3 amino acid sequence is: CATWTGIRSDWIKTF. The DNA reads as follows: TGTGCCACCTGGACCGGGATCCGTAGTGATTGGATCAAGACGTTT.